This TCR beta chain is from a study of response to subunit inactivated influenza vaccine. TCRdb re-called the RT-PCR reads with MiXCR, one entry per CDR3 protein. The repertoire consists of more than 150,000 distinct CDR3 sequences, with around 9.2% occurring once and the leading ten covering roughly a tenth. The V and J ends lost 4 bases and 4 bases respectively, with 18 bases between them. Looked up from germline, CDR1 is MDHEN and CDR2 is SYDVKM. The CDR3 sequence is 16 residues long. This chain links TRBV28 with TRBJ2-3; possible D gene TRBD2, 7 bases. This TCR came from a middle-aged man who received an inactivated influenza vaccine. This material consisted of non-naive T cells sorted from PBMCs, taken on the day of vaccination. The CDR3 region is CASSSPSGGGADTQYF. CDR3 nucleotide sequence: TGTGCCAGCAGTTCGCCTAGCGGAGGGGGGGCAGATACGCAGTATTTT.